A single sample is the source of the 7 T cell receptor beta chains below, sequenced in a study of CD4 T cells in relation to SARS-CoV-2 and coronaviruses. Repertoires were generated with immunoSEQ multiplex PCR, while TCRdb's copy carries only in-frame clones and drops some. The sample carries about 28,000 clones, around 80% recorded once. Unexposed donor CD4+ T cells date from about 2011-2018, before the COVID-19 pandemic. The cells were cultured for about 10 days before CD4+ T cells were isolated. No antigen is known for these receptors. The sequenced sample was CD4+ T cells from PBMCs, cultured in vitro. The receptors come from a human donor in good health.

The CDR3, as DNA: TGTGCCAGCAGCCAGGGGGCCTTCGGGGGGAGCAATCAGCCCCAGCATTTT. Translating gives CASSQGAFGGSNQPQHF. This chain connects TRBV3-1 (or the pseudogene TRBV3-2) to TRBJ1-5, with D possibly being TRBD1 (6 bases). V lost 3 bases to trimming and J lost 1 base, with 16 bases between them. The CDR3 has 17 amino acids. The germline V gene encodes CDR1 LGHDT and CDR2 YNNKEL (reference sequence).

The chain combines TRBV5-6 with TRBJ2-4; possible D gene TRBD1, 6 bases. Trimming took off 4 bases at V and 0 bases at J, with 23 bases between the two ends. This CDR3 region has 19 residues. The germline gives CDR1 SGHDT, CDR2 YYEEEE. The CDR3 DNA reads TGTGCCAGCAGCGAGATCAGGGGAACTGCGCAACTAGCCAAAAACATTCAGTACTTC. Its translation is CASSEIRGTAQLAKNIQYF.

The chain recombines TRBV11-2 with TRBJ2-5; 11 bases are shared with TRBD2. V was pared by 5 bases and J by 7 bases, with 12 bases of the junction left unmatched. This CDR3 has 16 amino acids. CDR1 SGHAT and CDR2 FQNNGV come from the germline V gene. CDR3 nucleotides: TGTGCCAGCAGCACTCTAGCGGGAGGACCGGCTGCGACCCAGTACTTC. Translating it yields CASSTLAGGPAATQYF. Combining the CDR3 with reference TRBV11-2 and TRBJ2-5 gives the whole variable domain EAGVAQSPRYKIIEKRQSVAFWCNPISGHATLYWYQQILGQGPKLLIQFQNNGVVDDSQLPKDRFSAERLKGVDSTLKIQPAKLEDSAVYLCASSTLAGGPAATQYFGPGTRLLVL.

The chain carries TRBV12-2 and TRBJ2-2; TRBD2 is the table's D call and was not checked against the DNA. TRBV12-2 is described as a pseudogene. This CDR3 region has 15 residues. In nucleotides, the CDR3 is TGTGCAAGTCGCTTTAGGTACAGGAGGGCCGGGGAGCTGTTTTTT. Its protein is CASRFRYRRAGELFF.

V gene TRBV9 combines with J gene TRBJ1-1; D is unresolved. V shed 1 base and J shed 2 bases, with 9 bases lying between them. The germline V gene encodes CDR1 SGDLS and CDR2 YYNGEE. The CDR3 totals 14 residues. CDR3 sequence reads: CASSVSTDNTEAFF. In DNA form, the CDR3 reads TGTGCCAGCAGCGTATCGACGGACAACACTGAAGCTTTCTTT.

In this sample, this clone turned up once. The chain carries TRBV5-1 and TRBJ2-7; 11 bases are shared with TRBD2. V was clipped by 4 bases and J by 4 bases; unmatched bases: 10. The germline CDR1 and CDR2 sequences are SGHRS and YFSETQ. The length of the CDR3 is 16 residues. CDR3 in DNA: TGCGCCAGCAGCCCGAGAGGCCCTAGCGGGAGGTACGAGCAGTACTTC. It is translated as CASSPRGPSGRYEQYF.

This chain connects TRBV19 to TRBJ1-5; D ambiguous. CDR1 LNHDA and CDR2 SQIVND come from the germline V gene (reference sequence). V lost 1 base and J 5 bases, leaving 9 bases between the germline ends. The CDR3 extends over 14 amino acids. CDR3 residues: CASSIGGPDQPQHF. The CDR3 coding sequence is TGTGCCAGTAGTATAGGGGGTCCAGATCAGCCCCAGCATTTT.